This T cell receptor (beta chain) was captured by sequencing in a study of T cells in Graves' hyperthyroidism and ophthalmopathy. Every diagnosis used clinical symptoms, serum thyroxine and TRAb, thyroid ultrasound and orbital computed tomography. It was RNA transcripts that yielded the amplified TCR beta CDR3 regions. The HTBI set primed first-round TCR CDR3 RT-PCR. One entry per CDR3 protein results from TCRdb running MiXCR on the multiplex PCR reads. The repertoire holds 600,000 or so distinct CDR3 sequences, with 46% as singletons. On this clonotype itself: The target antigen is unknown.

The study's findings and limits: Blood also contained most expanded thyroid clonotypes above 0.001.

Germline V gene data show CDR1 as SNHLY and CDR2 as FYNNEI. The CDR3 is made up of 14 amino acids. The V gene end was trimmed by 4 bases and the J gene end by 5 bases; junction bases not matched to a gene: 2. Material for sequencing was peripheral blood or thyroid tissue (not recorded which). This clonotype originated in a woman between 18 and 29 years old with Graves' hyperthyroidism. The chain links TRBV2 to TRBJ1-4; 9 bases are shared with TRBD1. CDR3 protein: CASSGQGGNEKLFF. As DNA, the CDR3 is TGTGCCAGCAGTGGACAGGGGGGAAATGAAAAACTGTTTTTT.